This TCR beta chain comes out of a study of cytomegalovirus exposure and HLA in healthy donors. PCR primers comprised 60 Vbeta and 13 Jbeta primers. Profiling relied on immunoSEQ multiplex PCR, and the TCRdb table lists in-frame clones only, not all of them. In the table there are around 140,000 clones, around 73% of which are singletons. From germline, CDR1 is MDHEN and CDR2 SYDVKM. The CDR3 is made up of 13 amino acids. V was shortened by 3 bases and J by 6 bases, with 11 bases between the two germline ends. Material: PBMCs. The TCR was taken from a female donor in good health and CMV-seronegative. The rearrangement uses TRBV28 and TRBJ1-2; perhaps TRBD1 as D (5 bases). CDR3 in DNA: TGTGCCAGCAGTTTGGCGCAGGGTAATGGCTACACCTTC. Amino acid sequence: CASSLAQGNGYTF.